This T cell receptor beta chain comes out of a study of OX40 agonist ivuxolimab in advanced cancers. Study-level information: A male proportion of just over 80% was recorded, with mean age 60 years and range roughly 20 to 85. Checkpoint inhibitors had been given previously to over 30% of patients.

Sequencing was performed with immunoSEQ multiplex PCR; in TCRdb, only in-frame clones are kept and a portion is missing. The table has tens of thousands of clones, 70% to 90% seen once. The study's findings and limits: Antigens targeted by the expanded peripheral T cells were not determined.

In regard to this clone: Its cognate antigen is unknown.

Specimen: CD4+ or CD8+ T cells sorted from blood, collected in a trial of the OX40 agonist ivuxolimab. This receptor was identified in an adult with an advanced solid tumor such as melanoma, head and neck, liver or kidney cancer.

CDR3 amino acids: CASSRVWPSTNEKLFF. As DNA, the CDR3 is TGTGCCAGCAGCCGGGTATGGCCTTCAACTAATGAAAAACTGTTTTTT. The J gene is TRBJ1-4, the V gene TRBV5-5; D unclear. Germline assignment: CDR1 SGHKS and CDR2 YYEKEE (reference sequence). The CDR3 totals 16 residues. V was trimmed by 4 bases and J by 0 bases, leaving 13 bases between them.